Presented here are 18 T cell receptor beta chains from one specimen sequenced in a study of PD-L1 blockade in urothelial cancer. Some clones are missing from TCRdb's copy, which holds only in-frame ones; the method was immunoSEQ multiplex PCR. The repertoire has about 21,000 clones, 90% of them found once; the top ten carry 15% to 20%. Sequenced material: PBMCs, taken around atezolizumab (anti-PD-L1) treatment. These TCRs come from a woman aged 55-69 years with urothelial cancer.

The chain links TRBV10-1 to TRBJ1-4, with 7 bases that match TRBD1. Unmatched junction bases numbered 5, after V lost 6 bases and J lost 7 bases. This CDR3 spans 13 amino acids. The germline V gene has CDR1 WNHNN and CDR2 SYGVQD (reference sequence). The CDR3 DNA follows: TGCGCCAGCAGCCAGGGACAGCGTGAAAAACTGTTTTTT. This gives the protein CASSQGQREKLFF.

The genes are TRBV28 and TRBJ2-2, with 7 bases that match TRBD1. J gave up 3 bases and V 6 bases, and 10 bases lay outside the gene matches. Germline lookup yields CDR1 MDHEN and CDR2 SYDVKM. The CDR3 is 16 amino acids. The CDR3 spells CASRAKQGLHTGELFF. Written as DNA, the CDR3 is TGTGCCAGCAGGGCTAAACAGGGGTTGCACACCGGGGAGCTGTTTTTT.

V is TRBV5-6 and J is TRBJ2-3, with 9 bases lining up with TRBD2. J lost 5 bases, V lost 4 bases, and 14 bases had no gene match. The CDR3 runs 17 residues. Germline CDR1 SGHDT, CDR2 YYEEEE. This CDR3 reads CASSKPWAGGPKDTQYF. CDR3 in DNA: TGTGCCAGCAGCAAACCCTGGGCGGGAGGGCCGAAAGATACGCAGTATTTT.

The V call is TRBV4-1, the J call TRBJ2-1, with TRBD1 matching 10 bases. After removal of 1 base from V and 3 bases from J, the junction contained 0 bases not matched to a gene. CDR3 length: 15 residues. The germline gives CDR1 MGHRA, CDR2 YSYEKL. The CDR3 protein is CASSQGTGGYNEQFF. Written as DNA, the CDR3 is TGCGCCAGCAGCCAAGGGACAGGGGGCTACAATGAGCAGTTCTTC.

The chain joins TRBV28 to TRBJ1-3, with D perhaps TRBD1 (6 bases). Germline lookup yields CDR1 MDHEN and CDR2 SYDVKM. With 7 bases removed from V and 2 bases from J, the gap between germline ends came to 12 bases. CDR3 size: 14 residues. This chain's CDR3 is CASTHRTAGNTIYF. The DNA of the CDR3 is TGTGCCAGCACCCATCGGACAGCTGGAAACACCATATATTTT. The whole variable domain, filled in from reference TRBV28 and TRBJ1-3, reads DVKVTQSSRYLVKRTGEKVFLECVQDMDHENMFWYRQDPGLGLRLIYFSYDVKMKEKGDIPEGYSVSREKKERFSLILESASTNQTSMYLCASTHRTAGNTIYFGEGSWLTVV.

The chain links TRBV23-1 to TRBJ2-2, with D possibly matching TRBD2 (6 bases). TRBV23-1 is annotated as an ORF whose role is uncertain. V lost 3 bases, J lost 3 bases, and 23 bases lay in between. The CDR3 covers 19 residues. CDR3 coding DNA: TGCGCCAGCAGTCAGTCCCCGGGACGTAGGAGGAGGGACACCGGGGAGCTGTTTTTT. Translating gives CASSQSPGRRRRDTGELFF.

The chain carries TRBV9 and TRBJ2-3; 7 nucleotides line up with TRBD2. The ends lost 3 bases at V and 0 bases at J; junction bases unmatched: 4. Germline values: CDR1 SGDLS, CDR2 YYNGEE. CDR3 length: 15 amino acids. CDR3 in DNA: TGTGCCAGCAGCGCGGGAGGAACTAGCACAGATACGCAGTATTTT. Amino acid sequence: CASSAGGTSTDTQYF.

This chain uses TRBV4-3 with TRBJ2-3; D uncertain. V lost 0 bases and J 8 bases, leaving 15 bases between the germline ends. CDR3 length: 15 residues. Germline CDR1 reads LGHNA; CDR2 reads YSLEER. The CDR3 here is CASSQDEFGLSTQYF. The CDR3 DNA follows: TGCGCCAGCAGCCAAGATGAGTTTGGTTTGAGTACGCAGTATTTT.

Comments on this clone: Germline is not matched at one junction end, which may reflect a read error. CDR3 bases: TGTGCCAGCAGCCCACCCGGACAGGGGCAAGGGACCCAGTACTTC. Its protein is CASSPPGQGQGTQYF. The gene calls are TRBV7-9 and TRBJ2-5; TRBD1 aligns across 9 bases. The CDR3 sequence is 15 residues long. CDR1 is SEHNR, CDR2 FQNEAQ, per germline (reference sequence).

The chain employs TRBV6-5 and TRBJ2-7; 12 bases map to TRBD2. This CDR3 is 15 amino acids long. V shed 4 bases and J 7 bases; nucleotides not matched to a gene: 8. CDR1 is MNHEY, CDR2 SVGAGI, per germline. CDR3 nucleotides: TGTGCCAGCAGTTCGGGACTAGCGGGTGGGAGGGAGCAGTACTTC. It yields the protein CASSSGLAGGREQYF.

CDR3 residues: CASSEPSGRINEQFF. CDR3 sequence (DNA): TGTGCCAGTAGTGAACCTAGCGGGAGGATCAATGAGCAGTTCTTC. The rearrangement joins TRBV19 to TRBJ2-1; 11 bases line up with TRBD2. Looked up from germline, CDR1 is LNHDA and CDR2 is SQIVND (reference sequence). There are 15 residues in the CDR3. The trim removed 5 bases at V and 6 bases at J, leaving 6 bases unmatched.

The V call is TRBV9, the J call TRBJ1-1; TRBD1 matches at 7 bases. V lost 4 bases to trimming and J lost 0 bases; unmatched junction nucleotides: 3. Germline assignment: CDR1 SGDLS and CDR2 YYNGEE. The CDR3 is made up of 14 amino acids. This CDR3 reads CASSTGQVNTEAFF. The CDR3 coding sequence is TGTGCCAGCAGCACCGGACAGGTGAACACTGAAGCTTTCTTT.

The DNA for the CDR3 is TGTGCCAGCAGTTTAGCGGGAAGTGGGGGTAGGGGTGAGACCCAGTACTTC. This sequence encodes CASSLAGSGGRGETQYF. The gene calls are TRBV28 and TRBJ2-5, with a tentative D call TRBD2 (6 bases). Germline CDR1 and CDR2: MDHEN and SYDVKM. Trimming removed 2 bases from V and 5 bases from J, with 21 bases in between. CDR3 size: 17 residues. The variable domain in full, completed from reference TRBV28 and TRBJ2-5, reads DVKVTQSSRYLVKRTGEKVFLECVQDMDHENMFWYRQDPGLGLRLIYFSYDVKMKEKGDIPEGYSVSREKKERFSLILESASTNQTSMYLCASSLAGSGGRGETQYFGPGTRLLVL.

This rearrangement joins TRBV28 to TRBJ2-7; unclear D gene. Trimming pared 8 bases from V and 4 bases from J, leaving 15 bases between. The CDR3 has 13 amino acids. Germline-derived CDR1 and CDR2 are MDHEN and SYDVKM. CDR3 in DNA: TGTGCCAGCCGATGGTCGGGTTGGTACGAGCAGTACTTC. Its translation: CASRWSGWYEQYF.

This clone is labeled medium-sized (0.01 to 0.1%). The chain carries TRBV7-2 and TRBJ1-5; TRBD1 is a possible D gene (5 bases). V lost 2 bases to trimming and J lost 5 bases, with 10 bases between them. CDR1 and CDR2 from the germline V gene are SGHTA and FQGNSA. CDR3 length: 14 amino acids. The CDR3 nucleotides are TGTGCCAGCAGCTTAAGGCAGGGATATCAGCCCCAGCATTTT. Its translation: CASSLRQGYQPQHF.

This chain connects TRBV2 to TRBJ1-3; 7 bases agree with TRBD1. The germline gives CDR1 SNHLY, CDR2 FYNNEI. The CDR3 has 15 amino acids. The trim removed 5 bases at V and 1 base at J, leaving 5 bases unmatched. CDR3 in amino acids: CASSRSGGSGNTIYF. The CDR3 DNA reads TGTGCCAGCAGTCGCTCAGGGGGATCTGGAAACACCATATATTTT.

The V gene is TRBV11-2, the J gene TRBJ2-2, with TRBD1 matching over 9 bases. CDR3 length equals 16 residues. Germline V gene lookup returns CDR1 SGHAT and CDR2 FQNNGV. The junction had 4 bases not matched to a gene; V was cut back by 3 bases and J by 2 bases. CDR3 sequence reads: CASSFGQGHNTGELFF. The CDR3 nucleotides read TGTGCCAGCAGCTTTGGACAGGGGCATAACACCGGGGAGCTGTTTTTT.

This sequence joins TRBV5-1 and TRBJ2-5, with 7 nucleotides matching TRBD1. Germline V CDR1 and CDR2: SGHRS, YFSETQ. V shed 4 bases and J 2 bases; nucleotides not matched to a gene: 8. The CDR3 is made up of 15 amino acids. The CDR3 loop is CASSRRTGIQETQYF. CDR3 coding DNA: TGCGCCAGCAGCCGACGGACAGGTATACAAGAGACCCAGTACTTC.